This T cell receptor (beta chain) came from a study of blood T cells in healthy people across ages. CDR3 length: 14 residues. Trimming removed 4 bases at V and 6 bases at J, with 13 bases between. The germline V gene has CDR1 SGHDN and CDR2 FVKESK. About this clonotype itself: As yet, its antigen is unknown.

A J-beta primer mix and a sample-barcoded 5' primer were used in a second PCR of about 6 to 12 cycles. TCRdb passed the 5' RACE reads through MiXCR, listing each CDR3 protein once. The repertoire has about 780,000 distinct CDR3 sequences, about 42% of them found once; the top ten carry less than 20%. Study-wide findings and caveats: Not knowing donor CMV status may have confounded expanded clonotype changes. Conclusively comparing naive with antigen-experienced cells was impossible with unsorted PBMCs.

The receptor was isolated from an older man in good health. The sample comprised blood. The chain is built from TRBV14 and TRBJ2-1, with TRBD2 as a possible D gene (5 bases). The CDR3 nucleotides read TGTGCCAGCAGCCGTGAGGGCCGGTGCAATGAGCAGTTCTTC. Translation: CASSREGRCNEQFF.